This T cell receptor (beta chain) was retrieved from a study of early T cells in non-severe SARS-CoV-2 infection. Study as a whole: Sequencing input comprised bulk RNA from unsorted whole blood; chain pairing was not available. Study-wide points: Private and CD4 specificities were missed by VDJdb matching, skewed to anti-spike CD8.

Separate cDNA molecules each had unique molecular identifiers attached to them. TCRdb reprocessed the 5' RACE reads with MiXCR, giving one entry per CDR3 protein. Among roughly 47,000 distinct CDR3 sequences listed, around 6.5% were seen once. Germline loops: CDR1 WNHNN, CDR2 SYGVQD (reference sequence). The CDR3 sequence is 14 residues long. Trimming took 0 bases from V and 3 from J; bases not matched to a gene: 0. Concerning this clonotype itself: Its antigen is undetermined.

This clonotype originated in an adult who was a healthcare worker with PCR-confirmed SARS-CoV-2 infection or an uninfected control (not recorded which). Sequenced material: whole blood, taken at baseline. The chain links TRBV10-1 to TRBJ2-7; 9 positions match TRBD1. CDR3 nucleotides: TGCGCCAGCAGTGAGTCGGGACAGGGCTACGAGCAGTACTTC. Protein product: CASSESGQGYEQYF.